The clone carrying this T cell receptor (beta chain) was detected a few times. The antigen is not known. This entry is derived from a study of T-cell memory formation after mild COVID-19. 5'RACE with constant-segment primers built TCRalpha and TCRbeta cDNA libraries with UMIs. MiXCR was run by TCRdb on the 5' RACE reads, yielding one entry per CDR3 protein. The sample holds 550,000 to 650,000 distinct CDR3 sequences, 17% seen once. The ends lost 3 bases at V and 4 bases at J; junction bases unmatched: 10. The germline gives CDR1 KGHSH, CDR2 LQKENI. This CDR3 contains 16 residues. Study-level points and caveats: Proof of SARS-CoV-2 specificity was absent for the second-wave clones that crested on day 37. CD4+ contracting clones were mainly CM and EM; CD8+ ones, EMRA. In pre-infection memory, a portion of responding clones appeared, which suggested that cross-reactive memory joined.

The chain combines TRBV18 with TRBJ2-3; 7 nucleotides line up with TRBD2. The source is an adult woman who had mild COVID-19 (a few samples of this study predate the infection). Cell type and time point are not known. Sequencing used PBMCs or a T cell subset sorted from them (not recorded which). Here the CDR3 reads CASSPTVGGMADTQYF. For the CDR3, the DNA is TGTGCCAGCTCACCGACGGTGGGGGGGATGGCAGATACGCAGTATTTT.